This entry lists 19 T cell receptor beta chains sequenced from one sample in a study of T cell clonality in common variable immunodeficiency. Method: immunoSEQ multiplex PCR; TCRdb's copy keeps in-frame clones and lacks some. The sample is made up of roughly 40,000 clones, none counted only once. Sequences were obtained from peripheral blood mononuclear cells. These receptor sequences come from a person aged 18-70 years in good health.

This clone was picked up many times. The CDR3 loop is CSARDPEDTQYF. The sequenced CDR3 bases are TGCAGTGCTAGAGACCCAGAGGATACG. This rearrangement joins TRBV20-1 to TRBJ2-3; no firm D call. The read halts 3 residues ahead of the CDR3 end, with the missing end drawn from the germline J gene. The CDR3 contains 12 residues. Germline-derived CDR1 and CDR2 are DFQATT and SNEGSKA (reference sequence). V lost 0 bases to trimming and J lost 6 bases, with 7 bases between them.

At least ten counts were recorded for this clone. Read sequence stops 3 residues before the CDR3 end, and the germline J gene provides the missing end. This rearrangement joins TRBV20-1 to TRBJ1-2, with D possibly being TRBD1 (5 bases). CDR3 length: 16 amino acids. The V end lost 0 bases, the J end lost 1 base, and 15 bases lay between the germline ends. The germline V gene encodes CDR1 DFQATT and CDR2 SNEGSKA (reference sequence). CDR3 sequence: CSARDRAAPRNYGYTF. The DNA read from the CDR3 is TGCAGTGCTAGAGACAGGGCTGCCCCTCGTAACTATGGC.

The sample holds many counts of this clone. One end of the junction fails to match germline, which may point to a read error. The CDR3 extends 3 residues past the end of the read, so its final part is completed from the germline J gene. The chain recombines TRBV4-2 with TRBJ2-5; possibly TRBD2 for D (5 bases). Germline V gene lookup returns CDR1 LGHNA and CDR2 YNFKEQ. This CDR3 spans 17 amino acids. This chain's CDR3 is CASSQDLTSGLEETQYF. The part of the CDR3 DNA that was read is TGCGCCAGCAGCCAAGATCTGACCAGCGGCCTAGAGGAGACC.

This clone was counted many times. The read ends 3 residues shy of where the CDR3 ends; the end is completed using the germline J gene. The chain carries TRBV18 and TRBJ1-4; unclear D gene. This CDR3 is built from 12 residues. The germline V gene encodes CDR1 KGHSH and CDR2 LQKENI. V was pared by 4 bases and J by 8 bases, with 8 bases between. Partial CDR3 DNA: TGTGCCAGCTCACAAGAGGGCGAAAAA. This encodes CASSQEGEK. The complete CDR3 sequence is CASSQEGEKLFF.

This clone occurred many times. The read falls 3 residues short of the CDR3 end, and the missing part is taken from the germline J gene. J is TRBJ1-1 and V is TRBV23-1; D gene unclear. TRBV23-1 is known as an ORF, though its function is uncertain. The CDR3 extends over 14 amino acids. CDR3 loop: CASSQSWLFFEAFF. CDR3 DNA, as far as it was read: TGCGCCAGCAGTCAATCTTGGCTCTTTTTTGAG.

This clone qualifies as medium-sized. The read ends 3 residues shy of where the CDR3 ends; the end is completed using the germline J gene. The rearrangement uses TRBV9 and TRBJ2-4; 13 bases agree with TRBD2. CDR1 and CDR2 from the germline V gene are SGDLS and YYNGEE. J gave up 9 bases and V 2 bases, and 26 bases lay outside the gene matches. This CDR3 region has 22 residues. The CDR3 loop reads CASSVPSGGGLAGLRGTRIQYF. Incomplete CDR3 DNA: TGTGCCAGCAGCGTCCCCTCCGGGGGGGGACTAGCGGGGTTGAGGGGCACTCGCATT.

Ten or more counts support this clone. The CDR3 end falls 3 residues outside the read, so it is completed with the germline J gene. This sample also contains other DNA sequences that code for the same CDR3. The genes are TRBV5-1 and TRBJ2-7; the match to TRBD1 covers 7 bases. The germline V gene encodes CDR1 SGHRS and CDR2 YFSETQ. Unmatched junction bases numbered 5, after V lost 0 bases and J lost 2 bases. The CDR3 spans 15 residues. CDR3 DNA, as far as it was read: TGCGCCAGCAGCTTGGAACTACAGGGGACCTACGAG. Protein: CASSLELQGTYE. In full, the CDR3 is CASSLELQGTYEQYF.

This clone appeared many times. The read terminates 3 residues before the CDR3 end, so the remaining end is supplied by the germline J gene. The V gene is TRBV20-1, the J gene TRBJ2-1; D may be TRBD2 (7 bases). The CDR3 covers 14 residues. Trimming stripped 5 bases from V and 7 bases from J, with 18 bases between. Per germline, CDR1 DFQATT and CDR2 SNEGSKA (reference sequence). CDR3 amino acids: CSAPVQGRGNEQFF. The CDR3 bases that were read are TGCAGTGCTCCCGTTCAGGGGAGGGGAAATGAG.

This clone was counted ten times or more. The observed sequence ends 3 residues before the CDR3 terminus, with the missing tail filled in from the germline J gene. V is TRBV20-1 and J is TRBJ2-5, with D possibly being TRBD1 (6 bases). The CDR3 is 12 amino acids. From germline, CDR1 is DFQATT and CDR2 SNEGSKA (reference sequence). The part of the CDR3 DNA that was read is TGCAGCGTCGACAGGATCGCAGAGACC. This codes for CSVDRIAET. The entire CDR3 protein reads CSVDRIAETQYF.

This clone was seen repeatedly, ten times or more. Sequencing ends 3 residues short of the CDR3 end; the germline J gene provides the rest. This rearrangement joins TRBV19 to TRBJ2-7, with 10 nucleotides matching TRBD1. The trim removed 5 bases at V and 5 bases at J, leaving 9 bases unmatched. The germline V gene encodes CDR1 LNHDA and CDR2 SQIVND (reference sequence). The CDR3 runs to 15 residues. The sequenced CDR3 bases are TGTGCCAGTAGTGTATCCGGGACAGGGGTCAACGAG. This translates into CASSVSGTGVNE. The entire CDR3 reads CASSVSGTGVNEQYF.

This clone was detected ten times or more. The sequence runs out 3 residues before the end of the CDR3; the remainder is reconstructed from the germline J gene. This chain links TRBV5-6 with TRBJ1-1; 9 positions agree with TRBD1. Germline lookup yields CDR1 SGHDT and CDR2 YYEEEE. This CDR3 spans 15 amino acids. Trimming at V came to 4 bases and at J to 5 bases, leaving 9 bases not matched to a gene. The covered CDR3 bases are TGTGCCAGCAGCCCGGCCACAGGGGGCCGAACTGAA. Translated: CASSPATGGRTE. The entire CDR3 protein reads CASSPATGGRTEAFF.

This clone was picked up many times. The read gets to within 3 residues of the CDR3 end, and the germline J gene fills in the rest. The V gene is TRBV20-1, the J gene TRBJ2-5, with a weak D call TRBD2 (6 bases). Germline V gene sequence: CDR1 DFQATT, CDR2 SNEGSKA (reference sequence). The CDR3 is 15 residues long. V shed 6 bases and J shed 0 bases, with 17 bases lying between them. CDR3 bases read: TGCAGTGCGAATTCTGGGACTCTTAACCAAGAGACC. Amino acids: CSANSGTLNQET. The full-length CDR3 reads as CSANSGTLNQETQYF.

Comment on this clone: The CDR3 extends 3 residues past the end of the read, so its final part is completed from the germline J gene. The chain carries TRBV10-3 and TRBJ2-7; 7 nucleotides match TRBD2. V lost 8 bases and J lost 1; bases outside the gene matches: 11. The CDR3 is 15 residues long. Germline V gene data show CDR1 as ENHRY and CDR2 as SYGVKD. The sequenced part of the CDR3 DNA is TGTGCCATCGATGGCGGGAGAGCCAGTTCCTACGAG. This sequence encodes CAIDGGRASSYE. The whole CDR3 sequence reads CAIDGGRASSYEQYF.

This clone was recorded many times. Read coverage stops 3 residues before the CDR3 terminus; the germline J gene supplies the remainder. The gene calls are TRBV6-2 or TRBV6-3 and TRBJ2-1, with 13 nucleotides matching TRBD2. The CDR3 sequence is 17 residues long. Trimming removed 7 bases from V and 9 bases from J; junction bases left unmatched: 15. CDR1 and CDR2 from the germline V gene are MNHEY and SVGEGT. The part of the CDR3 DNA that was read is TGTGCCAGCATGGGGACAGATCGGACTAGCGGGAGCTTTGAG. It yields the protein CASMGTDRTSGSFE. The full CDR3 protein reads CASMGTDRTSGSFEQFF.

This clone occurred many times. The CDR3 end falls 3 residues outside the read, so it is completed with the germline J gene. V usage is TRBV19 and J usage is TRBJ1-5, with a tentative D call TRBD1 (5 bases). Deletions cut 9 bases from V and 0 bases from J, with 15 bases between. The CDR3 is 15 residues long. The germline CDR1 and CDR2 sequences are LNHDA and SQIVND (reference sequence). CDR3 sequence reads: CASRTTGISNQPQHF. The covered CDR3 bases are TGTGCCAGCCGGACTACAGGAATTAGCAATCAGCCC.

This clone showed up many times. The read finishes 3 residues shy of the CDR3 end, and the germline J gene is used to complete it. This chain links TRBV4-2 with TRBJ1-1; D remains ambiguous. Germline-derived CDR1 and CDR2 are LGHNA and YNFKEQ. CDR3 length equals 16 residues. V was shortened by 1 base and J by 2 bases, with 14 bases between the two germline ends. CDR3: CASSQVGTTANTEAFF. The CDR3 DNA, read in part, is TGTGCCAGCAGCCAAGTGGGCACAACCGCCAACACTGAA.

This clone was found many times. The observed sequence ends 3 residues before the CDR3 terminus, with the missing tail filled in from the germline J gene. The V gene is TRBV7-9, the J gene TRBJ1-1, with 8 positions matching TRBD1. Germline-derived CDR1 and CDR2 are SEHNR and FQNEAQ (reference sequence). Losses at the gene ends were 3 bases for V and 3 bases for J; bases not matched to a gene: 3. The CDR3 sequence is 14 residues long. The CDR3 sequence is CASSFTGGDTEAFF. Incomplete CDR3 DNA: TGTGCCAGCAGCTTCACAGGGGGGGACACTGAA.

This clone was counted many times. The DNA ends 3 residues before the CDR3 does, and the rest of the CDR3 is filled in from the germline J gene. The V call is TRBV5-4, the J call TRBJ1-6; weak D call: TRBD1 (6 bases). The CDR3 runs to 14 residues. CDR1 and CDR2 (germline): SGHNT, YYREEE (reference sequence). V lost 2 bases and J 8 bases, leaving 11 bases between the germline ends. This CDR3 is CASSFQGLDSPLHF. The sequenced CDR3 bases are TGTGCCAGCAGCTTCCAGGGGTTGGATTCACCC. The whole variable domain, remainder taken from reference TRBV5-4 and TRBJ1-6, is ETGVTQSPTHLIKTRGQQVTLRCSSQSGHNTVSWYQQALGQGPQFIFQYYREEENGRGNFPPRFSGLQFPNYSSELNVNALELDDSALYLCASSFQGLDSPLHFGNGTRLTVT.

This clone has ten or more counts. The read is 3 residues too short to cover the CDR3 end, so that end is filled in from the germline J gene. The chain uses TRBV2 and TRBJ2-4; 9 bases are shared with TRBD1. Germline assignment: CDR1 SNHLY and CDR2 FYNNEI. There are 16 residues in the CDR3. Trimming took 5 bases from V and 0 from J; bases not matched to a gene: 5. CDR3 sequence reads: CASSRQGGIAKNIQYF. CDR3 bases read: TGTGCCAGCAGTCGACAGGGGGGGATAGCCAAAAACATT.